Listed below are T cell receptor beta chains from one sample, sequenced in a study of siplizumab effects on memory and regulatory T cells. Clones were sequenced by immunoSEQ multiplex PCR, and TCRdb holds only the in-frame ones, with some missing. Of 85,000 or so clones in the sample, about 95% were seen once. The sequenced sample consisted of CD8+ T cells sorted from blood. The origin of the receptors is a human donor in good health. Each CDR3 is given with its conserved first and last residue. The D gene is left open where the match is weak. Size is omitted from some rows. Given values are once, few, many or a class for expanded clones.

j_call,d_call,v_call,cdr3_length,clone_size,cdr3_nt,cdr3_aa
TRBJ1-4,NA,TRBV13,16,NA,TGTGCCAGCAGCTTAGGCCACCTGCGGGCTAATGAAAAACTGTTTTTT,CASSLGHLRANEKLFF
TRBJ2-1,TRBD2,TRBV4-2,17,once,TGTGCCAGCAGCCAAGATTATGGGGCTAGCGGGATAAATGAGCAGTTCTTC,CASSQDYGASGINEQFF
TRBJ2-7,NA,TRBV2,14,NA,TGTGCCAGCAGGGTAGGTAGCGGCTCCTACGAGCAGTACTTC,CASRVGSGSYEQYF
TRBJ1-2,NA,TRBV7-9,12,NA,TGTGCCAGCAGCGGGGGTCTCTATGGCTACACCTTC,CASSGGLYGYTF
TRBJ1-1,NA,TRBV9,15,once,TGTGCCAGCAGCGTAGTAGGGCAGTTAGACACTGAAGCTTTCTTT,CASSVVGQLDTEAFF
TRBJ1-1,TRBD1,TRBV19,13,once,TGTGCCAGTAGTACCACAGGGGGCACTGAAGCTTTCTTT,CASSTTGGTEAFF
TRBJ1-2,TRBD1,TRBV27,14,NA,TGTGCCAGTACCCCCGGACAGGGTATTTATGGCTACACCTTC,CASTPGQGIYGYTF
TRBJ2-2,NA,TRBV5-1,13,NA,TGCGCCAGCAGCCCTTTTGATGGCGGGGAGCTGTTTTTT,CASSPFDGGELFF
TRBJ2-1,NA,TRBV2,13,NA,TGTGCCAGCAGTCCGGACGCCAACAATGAGCAGTTCTTC,CASSPDANNEQFF
TRBJ2-7,TRBD2,TRBV28,15,NA,TGTGCCAGCAGCCAACCTCCCGGGGACTACTACGAGCAGTACTTC,CASSQPPGDYYEQYF
TRBJ2-2,NA,TRBV7-9,16,NA,TGTGCCAGCCCCCCTGCGGGCGGGTGGAACACCGGGGAGCTGTTTTTT,CASPPAGGWNTGELFF
TRBJ2-7,NA,TRBV6-5,12,NA,TGTGCCAGCAGTTACGTGAACCACGAGCAGTACTTC,CASSYVNHEQYF
TRBJ2-3,TRBD1,TRBV9,15,NA,TGTGCCAGCAGCGGAGGGGGCACGGCCACAGATACGCAGTATTTT,CASSGGGTATDTQYF
TRBJ2-1,TRBD2,TRBV13,16,once,TGTGCCAGCAGCTGGACTAGCGGGAGAGTCCACAATGAGCAGTTCTTC,CASSWTSGRVHNEQFF
TRBJ1-3,TRBD1,TRBV29-1,14,NA,TGCAGCGCGGGGGGACAGGGGTCTGGAAACACCATATATTTT,CSAGGQGSGNTIYF
TRBJ2-7,NA,TRBV6-5,15,NA,TGTGCCAGCAGTTATTCGATAACCGGGTCCTACGAGCAGTACTTC,CASSYSITGSYEQYF
TRBJ2-5,TRBD2,TRBV28,17,NA,TGTGCCAGCAGTTTCTCAGCGGGGTTTAAAAGAGGAGAGACCCAGTACTTC,CASSFSAGFKRGETQYF
TRBJ1-1,NA,TRBV6-1,15,NA,TGTGCCAGCAGCCAAGAGTGGGGAATTGACACTGAAGCTTTCTTT,CASSQEWGIDTEAFF
TRBJ2-1,TRBD2,TRBV19,15,once,TGTGCCAGTCACAAACTAGCGGGAGAGGAGAATGAGCAGTTCTTC,CASHKLAGEENEQFF
TRBJ2-7,NA,TRBV6-1,12,NA,TGTGCCAGCAGTCCGCGCCTCTCCGAGCAGTACTTC,CASSPRLSEQYF
TRBJ2-3,NA,TRBV5-4,15,NA,TGTGCCAGCAGCTTGATCCACCCTAGCACAGATACGCAGTATTTT,CASSLIHPSTDTQYF
TRBJ2-3,TRBD1,TRBV27,13,NA,TGTGCCAGTAAGACAGGGGGCACAGATACGCAGTATTTT,CASKTGGTDTQYF
TRBJ2-7,TRBD1,TRBV28,14,NA,TGTGCCAGCAGTTGGGGGACAGGGGGCTACGAGCAGTACTTC,CASSWGTGGYEQYF
TRBJ1-1,NA,TRBV7-8,17,NA,TGTGCCAGCAGCTTAGGAGTAGGGGGGGCATGGAACACTGAAGCTTTCTTT,CASSLGVGGAWNTEAFF
TRBJ2-7,TRBD1,TRBV7-9,16,NA,TGTGCCAGCAGCCGCGGGACAGGGGGCGCTCTGTACGAGCAGTACTTC,CASSRGTGGALYEQYF
TRBJ1-2,NA,TRBV6-1,13,NA,TGTGCCAGCAGTGATAAAGGGATTTATGGCTACACCTTC,CASSDKGIYGYTF
TRBJ2-5,NA,TRBV28,14,NA,TGTGCCAGCAGTCCAACTAGCAGCCAAGAGACCCAGTACTTC,CASSPTSSQETQYF
TRBJ1-5,NA,TRBV7-8,12,NA,TGTGCCAGCAGCTTAGTACCCGAGCCCCAGCATTTT,CASSLVPEPQHF
TRBJ1-1,NA,TRBV19,11,NA,TGTGCCAGTAGTACGGCTATTGACGCTTTCTTT,CASSTAIDAFF
TRBJ2-3,TRBD1,TRBV7-9,16,NA,TGTGCCAGCAGCTCACCGGGACAGGGGGGCCCAGATACGCAGTATTTT,CASSSPGQGGPDTQYF
TRBJ1-1,NA,TRBV29-1,12,NA,TGCAGCGTTGTTAACTGGGGCACTGAAGCTTTCTTT,CSVVNWGTEAFF
TRBJ1-5,NA,TRBV7-9,15,NA,TGTGCCAGCAGTTCATCAGGCATTGGCAATCAGCCCCAGCATTTT,CASSSSGIGNQPQHF
TRBJ2-7,TRBD1,TRBV19,16,once,TGTGCCAGTAGTAGAATCAGGACAGGGATAATATACGAGCAGTACTTC,CASSRIRTGIIYEQYF
TRBJ2-1,NA,TRBV27,12,NA,TGTGCCAGCAGTCCCCCAAGCGATGAGCAGTTCTTC,CASSPPSDEQFF
TRBJ2-7,NA,TRBV5-4,14,once,TGTGCCAGCAGCTTGGTCGGGAGCTCCTACGAGCAGTACTTC,CASSLVGSSYEQYF
TRBJ2-7,NA,TRBV9,14,NA,TGTGCCAGCAGCGACCACCCCTACGGGGACGAGCAGTACTTC,CASSDHPYGDEQYF
TRBJ2-3,NA,TRBV9,12,NA,TGTGCCAGCAGCGCCGGACATGATACGCAGTATTTT,CASSAGHDTQYF
TRBJ2-1,NA,TRBV18,15,once,TGTGCCAGCCCACCAACGGGGGGCTCATACAATGAGCAGTTCTTC,CASPPTGGSYNEQFF
TRBJ2-7,NA,TRBV5-5,14,NA,TGTGCCAGCAGCCCGGGGTCAGACAACTACGAGCAGTACTTC,CASSPGSDNYEQYF
TRBJ2-2,NA,TRBV11-3,15,NA,TGTGCCAGCAGCAACACAGACCCGAACACCGGGGAGCTGTTTTTT,CASSNTDPNTGELFF
TRBJ2-1,NA,TRBV27,14,NA,TGTGCCAGCAGCCCAAGAGGGAACTTGCATGAGCAGTTCTTC,CASSPRGNLHEQFF